What follows is one T cell receptor (beta chain) and its context. The record originates from a study of blood T cell repertoires in COVID-19. Turning to the study itself: COVID-19 samples from acute and convalescent phases originated in the United States, Italy and Spain. T cells, B-cell-depleted T cells, or PBMCs supplied cDNA or gDNA.

This CDR3 has 16 residues. Germline V CDR1 and CDR2: SGHTS, YDEGEE. Deletions cut 4 bases from V and 7 bases from J, with 23 bases between. In the original analysis: By means of reference gene primer amplification, nucleated cell counts were estimated. Clones were sequenced by immunoSEQ multiplex PCR, and TCRdb holds only the in-frame ones, with some missing. V, J and clone size are taken as reported in that table, and D and trimming were inferred from the DNA itself. The data contain 100,000 to 150,000 clones, about 85% of them singletons. The TCR sequence derives from a woman older than 75 with acute or convalescent COVID-19. Sequencing was done on a sample of peripheral blood. The chain couples TRBV5-8 to TRBJ1-2, with D maybe TRBD1 (5 bases). Written as DNA, the CDR3 is TGTGCCAGCAGCCCTTCCCGGGGGGGTAGCCTCTCTGGCTACACCTTC. Translation: CASSPSRGGSLSGYTF.